This is a list of T cell receptor beta chains from one sample in a study of cytomegalovirus exposure and HLA in healthy donors. Profiled with immunoSEQ multiplex PCR; TCRdb holds only in-frame clones, not every one. This sample has around 130,000 clones, with around four fifths found just once. Sequencing was done on a sample of PBMCs. The origin of the receptors is a boy aged 10-17 years in good health and CMV-seronegative. The CDR3 runs from the conserved cysteine through the conserved F or W. Each record gives: clone size, D gene, J gene, V gene, CDR3 DNA, CDR3 protein. A D gene is named only where the DNA matches it firmly. Only part of the rows carry a size: once, few, many, or a class if the clone is expanded.

few,TRBD2,TRBJ2-5,TRBV4-1,TGCGCCAGCAGCCATGTGGACGGGGAGGGTGGGACCCAGTACTTC,CASSHVDGEGGTQYF
NA,TRBD1,TRBJ2-3,TRBV5-1,TGCGCCAGCAGCTACGGGACAGAGGGGACAGATACGCAGTATTTT,CASSYGTEGTDTQYF
NA,TRBD2,TRBJ2-7,TRBV19,TGTGCCAGTAGCGGGAGGGGCGTGAGCTCCTACGAGCAGTACTTC,CASSGRGVSSYEQYF
NA,TRBD2,TRBJ2-1,TRBV27,TGTGCCAGCAGTCAGACTAGCGGGAGGGCCTACAATGAGCAGTTCTTC,CASSQTSGRAYNEQFF
NA,NA,TRBJ1-1,TRBV10-3,TGTGCCGCCTCCAAGGACTTGAACACTGAAGCTTTCTTT,CAASKDLNTEAFF
few,TRBD2,TRBJ2-7,TRBV7-2,TGTGCCAGCAGCTTAGACCTAGCGGTCTCCTACGAGCAGTACTTC,CASSLDLAVSYEQYF
NA,TRBD1,TRBJ1-1,TRBV30,TGTGCCTGGAATGGGGGGGACAGGGTAGACACTGAAGCTTTCTTT,CAWNGGDRVDTEAFF
once,TRBD2,TRBJ2-3,TRBV4-3,TGCGCCAGCAGCCAAGAAGTTGAACTAGCGGGCGCAGATACGCAGTATTTT,CASSQEVELAGADTQYF
once,NA,TRBJ1-5,TRBV27,TGTGCCAGCAGCCCCCGAGCCGGGGGACAGCCCCAGCATTTT,CASSPRAGGQPQHF
once,TRBD2,TRBJ2-7,TRBV14,TGTGCCAGCAGCCCCGGGGGGGAACACGAGCAGTACTTC,CASSPGGEHEQYF
NA,NA,TRBJ1-5,TRBV9,TGTGCCAGCAGCCCTAATACCGGTGCCACAGGGCCCCAGCATTTT,CASSPNTGATGPQHF
NA,NA,TRBJ2-2,TRBV19,TGTGCCAGTAGTATAGAAGGGGTCAACACCGGGGAGCTGTTTTTT,CASSIEGVNTGELFF
few,TRBD1,TRBJ1-1,TRBV25-1,TGTGCCAGCAGTGGACGACAGGGGGGTAACACTGAAGCTTTCTTT,CASSGRQGGNTEAFF
NA,NA,TRBJ1-1,TRBV19,TGTGCCAGTAGTATGTTGTATGGGAGGAACACTGAAGCTTTCTTT,CASSMLYGRNTEAFF
NA,NA,TRBJ1-1,TRBV19,TGTGCCAGTAGTATGACACAGAAAAACACTGAAGCTTTCTTT,CASSMTQKNTEAFF
NA,TRBD1,TRBJ2-1,TRBV5-4,TGTGCCAGCAGTCCACCAACCGGGACAGCTAACTACAATGAGCAGTTCTTC,CASSPPTGTANYNEQFF
few,NA,TRBJ2-7,TRBV7-2,TGTGCCAGCAGCCCCTACCTAGGCGAGCAGTACTTC,CASSPYLGEQYF
NA,NA,TRBJ2-3,TRBV5-5,TGTGCCAGCAGCCTCACTCCCATTGTGGATACGCAGTATTTT,CASSLTPIVDTQYF
NA,TRBD1,TRBJ1-1,TRBV29-1,TGCAGCGCTGAACAGGGGGCTGAAGCTTTCTTT,CSAEQGAEAFF
NA,TRBD2,TRBJ2-2,TRBV7-9,TGTGCCAGCAGCCCCGGGACTAGCGGGATCACCGGGGAGCTGTTTTTT,CASSPGTSGITGELFF
few,NA,TRBJ1-1,TRBV9,TGTGCCAGCACCTCAGGAAGTGGCACTGAAGCTTTCTTT,CASTSGSGTEAFF
NA,TRBD1,TRBJ1-5,TRBV10-2,TGCGCCAGCAGTGGGGCGGGACAGGGTCAGCCCCAGCATTTT,CASSGAGQGQPQHF
NA,TRBD2,TRBJ2-7,TRBV6-6,TGTGCCAGCAGAACCCGACTAGCGGTACCCTACGAGCAGTACTTC,CASRTRLAVPYEQYF
NA,NA,TRBJ1-2,TRBV25-1,TGTGCCAGCAGTGAAGGACCTCCCAGGGCGGGGGGCTACACCTTC,CASSEGPPRAGGYTF
NA,TRBD1,TRBJ2-6,TRBV30,TGTGCCTGGAGTGTACGAGACAGGGCAGTGATGGGGGCCAACGTCCTGACTTTC,CAWSVRDRAVMGANVLTF
NA,NA,TRBJ2-3,TRBV30,TGTGCCTGGAGCTCCGGGGGTACTAGCACAGATACGCAGTATTTT,CAWSSGGTSTDTQYF
NA,NA,TRBJ2-6,TRBV6-5,TGTGCCAGCGGCAGGGGGGCTGGGGCCAACGTCCTGACTTTC,CASGRGAGANVLTF
NA,TRBD2,TRBJ2-1,TRBV10-3,TGTGCCATCAGTGGGGGCGGGAGCTTCTCCTACAATGAGCAGTTCTTC,CAISGGGSFSYNEQFF
NA,TRBD1,TRBJ2-7,TRBV5-4,TGTGCCAGCAGCCCACCCGGGACAGGGAACTACGAGCAGTACTTC,CASSPPGTGNYEQYF
NA,NA,TRBJ2-3,TRBV30,TGTGCCTGGAGTGTGGACGGGGTCTCCACAGATACGCAGTATTTT,CAWSVDGVSTDTQYF
NA,TRBD2,TRBJ2-1,TRBV30,TGTGCCTGGAGTGGACTAGCGGGCAAATACAATGAGCAGTTCTTC,CAWSGLAGKYNEQFF
few,TRBD2,TRBJ2-7,TRBV18,TGTGCCAGCTCACCACGGAATTCGGAACTAGCGGGGAACGAGCAGTACTTC,CASSPRNSELAGNEQYF
NA,NA,TRBJ2-2,TRBV7-6,TGTGCCAGCAGCTCCTACAGCACCGGGGAGCTGTTTTTT,CASSSYSTGELFF
NA,NA,TRBJ2-1,TRBV7-9,TGTGCCAGCAGCTTAGAGGGGTGGGACTCAACTAACAATGAGCAGTTCTTC,CASSLEGWDSTNNEQFF
NA,TRBD1,TRBJ2-3,TRBV9,TGTGCCAGCAGCACGACAGGGCTACACACAGATACGCAGTATTTT,CASSTTGLHTDTQYF
NA,NA,TRBJ2-7,TRBV25-1,TGTGCCAGCAGCCTAAGAGGGGGCTACGAGCAGTACTTC,CASSLRGGYEQYF
NA,TRBD2,TRBJ2-5,TRBV30,TGTGCCTGGAACCCACCGGGGGGGAGGGGAGAGACCCAGTACTTC,CAWNPPGGRGETQYF
NA,NA,TRBJ2-1,TRBV2,TGTGCCAGCAGACCCCCCAGGGGTCGGAATGAGCAGTTCTTC,CASRPPRGRNEQFF
once,NA,TRBJ2-7,TRBV5-1,TGCGCCAGCAGCTTGGGGGACGGAGGGCTCACCTACGAGCAGTACTTC,CASSLGDGGLTYEQYF
NA,NA,TRBJ2-5,TRBV12-5,TGTGCTAGTAGCTCAGGGGGGTCCCAAGAGACCCAGTACTTC,CASSSGGSQETQYF